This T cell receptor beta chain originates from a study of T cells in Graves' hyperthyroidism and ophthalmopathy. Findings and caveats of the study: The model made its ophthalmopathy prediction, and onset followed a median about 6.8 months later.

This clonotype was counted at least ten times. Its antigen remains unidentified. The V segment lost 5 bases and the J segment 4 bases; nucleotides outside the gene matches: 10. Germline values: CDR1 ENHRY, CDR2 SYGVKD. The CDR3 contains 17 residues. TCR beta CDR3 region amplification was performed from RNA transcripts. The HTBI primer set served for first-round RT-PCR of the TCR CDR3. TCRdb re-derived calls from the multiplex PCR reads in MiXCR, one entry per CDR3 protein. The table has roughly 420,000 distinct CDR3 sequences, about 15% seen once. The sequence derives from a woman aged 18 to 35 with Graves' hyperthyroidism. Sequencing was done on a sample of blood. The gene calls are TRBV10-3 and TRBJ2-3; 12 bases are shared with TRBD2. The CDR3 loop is CAISPGLAGSIADTQYF. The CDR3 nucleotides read TGTGCCATCAGTCCCGGACTAGCGGGAAGTATCGCAGATACGCAGTATTTT.